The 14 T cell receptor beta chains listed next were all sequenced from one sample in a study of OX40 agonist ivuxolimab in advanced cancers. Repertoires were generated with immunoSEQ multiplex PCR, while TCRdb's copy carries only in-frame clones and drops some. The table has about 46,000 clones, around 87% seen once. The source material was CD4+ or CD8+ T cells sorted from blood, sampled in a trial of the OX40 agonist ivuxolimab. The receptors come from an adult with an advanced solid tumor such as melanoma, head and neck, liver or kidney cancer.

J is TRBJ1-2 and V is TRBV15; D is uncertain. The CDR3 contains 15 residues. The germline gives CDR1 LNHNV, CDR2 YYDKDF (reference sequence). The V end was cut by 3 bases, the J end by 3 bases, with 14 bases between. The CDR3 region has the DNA TGTGCCACCAGCAGGTCGATCGTCTCCTACTATGGCTACACCTTC. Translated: CATSRSIVSYYGYTF.

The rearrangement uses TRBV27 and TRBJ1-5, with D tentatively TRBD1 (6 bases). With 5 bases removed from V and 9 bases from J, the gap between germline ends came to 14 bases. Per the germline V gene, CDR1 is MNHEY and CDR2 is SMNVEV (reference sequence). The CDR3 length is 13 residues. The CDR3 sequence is CASSPTGSRPQHF. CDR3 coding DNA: TGTGCCAGCAGTCCCACAGGGAGTCGGCCCCAGCATTTT.

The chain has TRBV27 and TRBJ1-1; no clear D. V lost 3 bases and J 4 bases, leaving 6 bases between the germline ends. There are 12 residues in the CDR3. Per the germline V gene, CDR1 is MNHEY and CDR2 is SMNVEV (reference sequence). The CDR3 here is CASSFYGTEAFF. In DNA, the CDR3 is TGTGCCAGCAGTTTTTATGGCACTGAAGCTTTCTTT.

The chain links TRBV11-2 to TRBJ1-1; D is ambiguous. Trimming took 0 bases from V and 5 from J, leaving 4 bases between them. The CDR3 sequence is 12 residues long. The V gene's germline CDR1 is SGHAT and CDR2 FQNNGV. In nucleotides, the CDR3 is TGTGCCAGCAGCTTAGATAAGACTGAAGCTTTCTTT. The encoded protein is CASSLDKTEAFF.

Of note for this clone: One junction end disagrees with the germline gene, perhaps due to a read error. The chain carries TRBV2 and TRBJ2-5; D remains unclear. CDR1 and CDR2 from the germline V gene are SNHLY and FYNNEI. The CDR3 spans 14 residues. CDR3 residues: CASTEHQKLETQYF. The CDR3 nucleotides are TGTGCCAGCACTGAACACCAAAAGCTAGAGACCCAGTACTTC.

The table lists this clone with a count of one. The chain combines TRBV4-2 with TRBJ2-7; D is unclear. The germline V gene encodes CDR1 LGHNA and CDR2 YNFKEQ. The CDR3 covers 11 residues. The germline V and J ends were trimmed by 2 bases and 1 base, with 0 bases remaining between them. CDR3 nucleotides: TGTGCCAGCAGCCAATCCTACGAGCAGTACTTC. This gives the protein CASSQSYEQYF.

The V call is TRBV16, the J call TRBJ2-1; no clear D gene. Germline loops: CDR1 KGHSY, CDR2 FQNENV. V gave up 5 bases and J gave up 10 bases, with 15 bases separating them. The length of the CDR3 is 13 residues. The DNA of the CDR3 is TGTGCCAGCAGCTTTGGGGTAGGGCGAGAGCAGTTCTTC. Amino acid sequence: CASSFGVGREQFF.

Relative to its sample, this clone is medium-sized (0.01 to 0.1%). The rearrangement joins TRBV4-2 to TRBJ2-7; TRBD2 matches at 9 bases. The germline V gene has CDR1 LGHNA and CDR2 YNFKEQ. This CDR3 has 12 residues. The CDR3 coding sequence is TGTGCATTTGGGCTAGCGGGACGAGAGCAGTACTTC. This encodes CAFGLAGREQYF.

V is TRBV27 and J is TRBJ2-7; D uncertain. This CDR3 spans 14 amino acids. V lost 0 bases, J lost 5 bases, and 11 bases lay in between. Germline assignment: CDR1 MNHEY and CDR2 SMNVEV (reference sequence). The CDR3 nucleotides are TGTGCCAGCAGTTTATCGAATCAGGTCGACGAGCAGTACTTC. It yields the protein CASSLSNQVDEQYF.

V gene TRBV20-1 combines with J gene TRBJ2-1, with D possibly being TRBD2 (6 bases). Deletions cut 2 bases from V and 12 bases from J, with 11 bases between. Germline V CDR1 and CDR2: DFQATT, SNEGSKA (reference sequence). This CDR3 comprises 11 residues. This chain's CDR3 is CSARRGTPQFF. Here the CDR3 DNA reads TGCAGTGCTAGACGAGGGACTCCGCAGTTCTTC.

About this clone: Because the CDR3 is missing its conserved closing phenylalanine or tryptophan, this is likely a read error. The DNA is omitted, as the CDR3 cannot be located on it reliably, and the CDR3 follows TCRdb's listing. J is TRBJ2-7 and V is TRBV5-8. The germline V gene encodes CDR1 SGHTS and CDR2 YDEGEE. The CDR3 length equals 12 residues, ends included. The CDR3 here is CASSLVVATPHR.

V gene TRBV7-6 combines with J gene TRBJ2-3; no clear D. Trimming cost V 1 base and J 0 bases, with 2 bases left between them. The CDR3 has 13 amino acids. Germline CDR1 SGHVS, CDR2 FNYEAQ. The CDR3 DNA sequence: TGTGCCAGCAGCTTAGGCAGCACAGATACGCAGTATTTT. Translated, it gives CASSLGSTDTQYF. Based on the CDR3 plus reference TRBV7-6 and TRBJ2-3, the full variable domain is GAGVSQSPRYKVTKRGQDVALRCDPISGHVSLYWYRQALGQGPEFLTYFNYEAQQDKSGLPNDRFSAERPEGSISTLTIQRTEQRDSAMYRCASSLGSTDTQYFGPGTRLTVL.

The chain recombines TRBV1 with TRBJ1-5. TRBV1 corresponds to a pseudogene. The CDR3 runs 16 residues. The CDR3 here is CTSSQDYGFYNQPQHF. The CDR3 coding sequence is TGCACCAGCAGCCAAGATTATGGTTTTTACAATCAGCCCCAGCATTTT.

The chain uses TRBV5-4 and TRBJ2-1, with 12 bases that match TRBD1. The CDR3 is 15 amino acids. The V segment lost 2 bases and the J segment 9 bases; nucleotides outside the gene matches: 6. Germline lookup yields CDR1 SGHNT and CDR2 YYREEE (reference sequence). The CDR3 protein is CASSFGDRGRGEQFF. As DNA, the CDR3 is TGTGCCAGCAGCTTCGGGGACAGGGGGCGAGGTGAGCAGTTCTTC. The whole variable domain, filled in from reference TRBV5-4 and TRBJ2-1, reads ETGVTQSPTHLIKTRGQQVTLRCSSQSGHNTVSWYQQALGQGPQFIFQYYREEENGRGNFPPRFSGLQFPNYSSELNVNALELDDSALYLCASSFGDRGRGEQFFGPGTRLTVL.